This entry concerns a single T cell receptor (beta chain). Germline values: CDR1 SNHLY, CDR2 FYNNEI. This CDR3 region has 15 residues. V dropped 8 bases and J dropped 4; count of bases not matched to a gene: 6. Some clones are missing from TCRdb's copy, which holds only in-frame ones; the method was immunoSEQ multiplex PCR. The sample holds 20,000 to 30,000 clones, nearly 90% seen once. This specimen belongs to a study of blood T cell repertoires in COVID-19. The sample consisted of peripheral blood. This sequence originates from a man aged 65 to 85 with acute or convalescent COVID-19. The genes are TRBV2 and TRBJ2-5; 14 bases agree with TRBD2. The chain's CDR3 is CASGLAGGRRETQYF. The CDR3 coding sequence is TGTGCCAGCGGACTAGCGGGGGGCCGCCGAGAGACCCAGTACTTC.